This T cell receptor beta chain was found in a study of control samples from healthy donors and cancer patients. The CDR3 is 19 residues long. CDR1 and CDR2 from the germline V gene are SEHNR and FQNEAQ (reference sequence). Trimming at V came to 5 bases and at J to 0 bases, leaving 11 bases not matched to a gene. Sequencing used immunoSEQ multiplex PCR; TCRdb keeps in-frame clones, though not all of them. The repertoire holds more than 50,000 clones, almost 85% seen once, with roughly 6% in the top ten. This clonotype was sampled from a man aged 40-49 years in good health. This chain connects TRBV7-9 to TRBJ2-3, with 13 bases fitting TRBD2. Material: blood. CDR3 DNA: TGTGCCAGCAGCCAGGGACTAGCGGGACTGTACCCTAGCACAGATACGCAGTATTTT. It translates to CASSQGLAGLYPSTDTQYF.